This TCR beta chain was identified in a study of T cell repertoires in aging, cancer and after chemotherapy. The template was genomic DNA from peripheral blood, not RNA. This CDR3 spans 13 amino acids. Germline assignment: CDR1 SQVTM and CDR2 ANQGSEA. Trimming stripped 4 bases from V and 5 bases from J, with 15 bases between. TRB rearrangements spanning V, D and J were amplified using mixed TRB-A/B primers. Each CDR3 protein gets one entry after TCRdb re-called the multiplex PCR reads with MiXCR. The sample lists around 8,800 distinct CDR3 sequences, 20% to 30% occurring once. This clonotype is judged medium-sized.

Sequencing used blood. The V and J genes are TRBV29-1 and TRBJ2-7; possibly TRBD2 for D (5 bases). This clonotype originated in a human donor with a blood cancer. The donor label of this sample is uncertain. The CDR3 protein is CSVGFGLPHEQYF. The CDR3 DNA follows: TGCAGCGTTGGATTTGGACTCCCCCACGAGCAGTACTTC.